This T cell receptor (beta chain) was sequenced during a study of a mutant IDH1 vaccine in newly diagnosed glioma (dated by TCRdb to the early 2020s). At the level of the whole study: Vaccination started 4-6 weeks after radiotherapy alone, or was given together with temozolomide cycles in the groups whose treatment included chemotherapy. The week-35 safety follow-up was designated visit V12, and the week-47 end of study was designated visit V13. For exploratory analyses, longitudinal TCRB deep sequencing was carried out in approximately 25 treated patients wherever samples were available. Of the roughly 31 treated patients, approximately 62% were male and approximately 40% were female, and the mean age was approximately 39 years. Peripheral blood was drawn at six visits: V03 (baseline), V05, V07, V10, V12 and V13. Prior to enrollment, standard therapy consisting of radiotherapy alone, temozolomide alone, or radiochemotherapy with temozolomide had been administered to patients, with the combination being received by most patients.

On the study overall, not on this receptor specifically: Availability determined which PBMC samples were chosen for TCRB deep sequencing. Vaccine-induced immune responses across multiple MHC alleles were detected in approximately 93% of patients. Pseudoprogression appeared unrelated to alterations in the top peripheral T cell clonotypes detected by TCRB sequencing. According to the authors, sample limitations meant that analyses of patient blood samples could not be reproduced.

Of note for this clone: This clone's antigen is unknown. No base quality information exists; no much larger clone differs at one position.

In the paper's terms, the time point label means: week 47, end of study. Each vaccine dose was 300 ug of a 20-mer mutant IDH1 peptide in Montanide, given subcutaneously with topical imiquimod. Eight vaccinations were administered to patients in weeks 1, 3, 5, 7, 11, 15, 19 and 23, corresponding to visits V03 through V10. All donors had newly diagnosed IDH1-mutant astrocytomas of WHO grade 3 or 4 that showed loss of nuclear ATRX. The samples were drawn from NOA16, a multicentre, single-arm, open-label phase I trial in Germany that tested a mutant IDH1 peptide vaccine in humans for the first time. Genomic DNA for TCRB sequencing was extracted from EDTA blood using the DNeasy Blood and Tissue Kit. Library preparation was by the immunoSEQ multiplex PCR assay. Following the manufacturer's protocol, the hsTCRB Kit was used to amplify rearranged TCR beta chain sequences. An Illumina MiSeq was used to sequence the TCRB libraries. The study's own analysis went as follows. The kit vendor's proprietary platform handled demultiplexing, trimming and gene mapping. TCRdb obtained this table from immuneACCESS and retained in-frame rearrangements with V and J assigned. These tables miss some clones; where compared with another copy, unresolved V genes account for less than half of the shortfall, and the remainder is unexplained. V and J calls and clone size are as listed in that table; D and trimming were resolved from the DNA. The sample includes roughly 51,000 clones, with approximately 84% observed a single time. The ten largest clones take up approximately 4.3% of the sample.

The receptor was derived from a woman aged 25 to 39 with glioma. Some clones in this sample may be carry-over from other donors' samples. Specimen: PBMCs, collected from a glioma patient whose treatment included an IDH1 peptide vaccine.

The CDR3 sequence is CASSYGTGGWDGYTF. The DNA sequence is TGTGCCAGCAGTTACGGGACAGGGGGCTGGGATGGCTACACCTTC. Here the chain combines TRBV6-5 and TRBJ1-2; TRBD1 matches 12 bases in the middle. The germline V gene encodes CDR1 MNHEY and CDR2 SVGAGI. From the cysteine up to the phenylalanine, the CDR3 has a length of 15 residues. Here the CDR3 DNA is all that survives: 45 bases in frame from base 1. For this chain, trimming is 2 bases at the V end and 6 bases at the J end, and the number of junction bases without a gene match is 4.